This T cell receptor beta chain stems from a study of shared clonotypes between healthy human individuals. Study-wide findings and caveats: Rarefaction demonstrated incomplete sorted-subset sequencing despite large depth. Few donors limited the genetic and exposure-history diversity represented. Specimens sampled were limited to blood, with tissue repertoires likely differing.

The CDR3 has 13 residues. Looked up from germline, CDR1 is GTSNPN and CDR2 is SVGIG (reference sequence). The trim removed 3 bases at V and 4 bases at J, leaving 5 bases unmatched. This table comes from immunoSEQ multiplex PCR, and its TCRdb copy is limited to in-frame clones, with some not included. The sample includes over 2 million clones, over 85% seen only once; the top ten take 0.13%. As regards this clone: What it binds is not known.

The TCR was taken from a man between 18 and 29 years old in good health. V and J are TRBV30 and TRBJ1-1, with 7 positions matching TRBD1. Sample: naive CD4+ T cells sorted from blood. Subset reported: CD45RA+ positively selected. CDR3 sequence (DNA): TGTGCCTGGAGCCAAACAGGGGTCACTGAAGCTTTCTTT. Protein product: CAWSQTGVTEAFF.